The entry below describes one T cell receptor beta chain. These data originate in a study of technical replicates of blood from a few donors. Sequenced by immunoSEQ multiplex PCR; TCRdb stores in-frame clones only, minus some. The repertoire consists of fewer than 95,000 clones, with roughly 90% occurring once and the leading ten covering 0.2% to 0.25%. The sequence was collected from a human donor in good health. The specimen was T cells isolated from PBMCs.

This CDR3 is CASSLGLAVTKWDEQYF. Written as DNA, the CDR3 is TGTGCCAGCAGCTTGGGACTAGCGGTAACTAAATGGGACGAGCAGTACTTC. The V gene is TRBV5-6, the J gene TRBJ2-7; 9 bases are a match to TRBD2. Germline CDR1 and CDR2: SGHDT and YYEEEE. The V and J ends lost 0 bases and 5 bases, in that order; junction bases with no gene match: 12. This CDR3 has 17 residues.